These 22 T cell receptor beta chains were sequenced from one sample in a study of identical twins' blood T cells. TCRdb analysed the 5' RACE reads with MiXCR anew, one entry per CDR3 protein. This sample carries 350,000 to 400,000 distinct CDR3 sequences, 28% of them seen once, and the ten largest clones take 5.5% to 7%. Sequencing input: PBMCs. The receptors here all came from a woman aged 18-55 years in good health.

This clonotype was seen a few times. This chain joins TRBV15 and TRBJ1-5, with D hard to call. This CDR3 has 13 residues. The germline V gene encodes CDR1 LNHNV and CDR2 YYDKDF (reference sequence). Trimming removed 2 bases from V and 7 bases from J, with 9 bases in between. The DNA of the CDR3 is TGTGCCACCAGCAGATACATCGGACAGCCCCAGCATTTT. Amino acid sequence: CATSRYIGQPQHF.

The chain joins TRBV5-1 to TRBJ2-2; D is unclear. CDR1 SGHRS and CDR2 YFSETQ come from the germline V gene. The V end was cut by 6 bases, the J end by 0 bases, with 6 bases between. This CDR3 is built from 13 residues. In DNA, the CDR3 is TGCGCCAGCACCCCCGCGAACACCGGGGAGCTGTTTTTT. Its translation: CASTPANTGELFF.

This chain connects TRBV20-1 to TRBJ2-2; 9 bases fit TRBD2. Germline lookup yields CDR1 DFQATT and CDR2 SNEGSKA (reference sequence). This CDR3 comprises 20 residues. With V trimmed by 0 bases and J by 4 bases, 18 bases remained unmatched. The CDR3 loop reads CSARDSGTSIPGWSTGELFF. CDR3 sequence (DNA): TGCAGTGCTAGAGATAGTGGGACTAGCATACCCGGTTGGAGCACCGGGGAGCTGTTTTTT.

Remarks on this clonotype: An end of the junction differs from the germline gene, which may be a read error. This chain connects TRBV18 to TRBJ1-2; D gene uncertain. The CDR3 spans 14 residues. Per the germline V gene, CDR1 is KGHSH and CDR2 is LQKENI. Here the CDR3 DNA reads TGTGCCAGCTCACCTGCCGGAGACAACTATGGCTGCACCTTC. It yields the protein CASSPAGDNYGCTF.

The genes are TRBV7-8 and TRBJ2-3; no firm D call. The V gene lost 1 base and the J gene lost 2 bases, with 10 bases spanning the gap. CDR1 and CDR2 (germline): SGHVS, FQNEAQ. The CDR3 length is 15 residues. CDR3 sequence reads: CASSLVTAYTDTQYF. The CDR3, as DNA: TGTGCCAGCAGCTTAGTTACGGCGTACACAGATACGCAGTATTTT.

This clonotype was found a few times. This rearrangement joins TRBV6-1 to TRBJ1-4; D call uncertain. The CDR3 sequence is 14 residues long. Germline V lookup: CDR1 MNHNS, CDR2 SASEGT. Trimming stripped 2 bases from V and 0 bases from J, with 4 bases between. The CDR3 sequence is CASSEYATNEKLFF. In DNA, the CDR3 is TGTGCCAGCAGTGAATACGCAACTAATGAAAAACTGTTTTTT.

This clonotype was counted a few times. The V call is TRBV5-1, the J call TRBJ1-1, with D perhaps TRBD1 (6 bases). The CDR3 has 15 amino acids. V lost 3 bases to trimming and J lost 1 base, with 13 bases between them. The germline gives CDR1 SGHRS, CDR2 YFSETQ. CDR3 sequence reads: CASSSQGTPNTEAFF. CDR3 sequence (DNA): TGCGCCAGCAGCTCCCAGGGGACACCGAACACTGAAGCTTTCTTT.

The V and J genes are TRBV5-5 and TRBJ1-1; 7 bases agree with TRBD1. Trimming at V came to 4 bases and at J to 1 base, leaving 13 bases not matched to a gene. This CDR3 has 17 residues. Germline CDR1 is SGHKS and CDR2 is YYEKEE (reference sequence). The CDR3 nucleotides are TGTGCCAGCAGCCTCCTCGTGACATGGGACAGGAACACTGAAGCTTTCTTT. It yields the protein CASSLLVTWDRNTEAFF.

This clonotype showed up just once. DNA of the CDR3: TGCAGCGTTGACGTTGACAGAGGAAGATATGGCTACACCTTC. Protein sequence: CSVDVDRGRYGYTF. V is TRBV29-1 and J is TRBJ1-2; D perhaps matches TRBD1 (5 bases). The germline CDR1 and CDR2 sequences are SQVTM and ANQGSEA. Trimming shortened V by 3 bases and J by 5 bases, and 16 bases separated the two germline ends. This CDR3 spans 14 amino acids.

The V gene is TRBV9, the J gene TRBJ1-1; D unresolved. V lost 0 bases and J lost 4, with 10 bases in between. The germline gives CDR1 SGDLS, CDR2 YYNGEE. The CDR3 is made up of 14 amino acids. CDR3 amino acids: CASSVGGRGTEAFF. CDR3 in DNA: TGTGCCAGCAGCGTAGGGGGTCGGGGCACTGAAGCTTTCTTT.

A few counts support this clonotype. The chain employs TRBV30 and TRBJ1-1, with 10 bases aligning to TRBD1. This CDR3 is built from 14 residues. With V trimmed by 3 bases and J by 7 bases, 8 bases remained unmatched. Germline V gene data show CDR1 as GTSNPN and CDR2 as SVGIG (reference sequence). CDR3 nucleotide sequence: TGTGCCTGGAGGGGACAGGGGAATAGGGGTGAAGCTTTCTTT. Its protein product is CAWRGQGNRGEAFF.

The rearrangement joins TRBV12-3 or TRBV12-4 to TRBJ1-4, with a weak D call TRBD1 (5 bases). Trimming cost V 3 bases and J 0 bases, with 14 bases left between them. CDR3 length equals 17 residues. CDR3 in DNA: TGTGCCAGCAGTTTCGGTATGGGGCCGGCAACTAATGAAAAACTGTTTTTT. It yields the protein CASSFGMGPATNEKLFF.

This chain uses TRBV4-2 with TRBJ2-1; 11 bases agree with TRBD2. Germline assignment: CDR1 LGHNA and CDR2 YNFKEQ. V lost 0 bases, J lost 16 bases, and 5 bases stayed unmatched. This CDR3 has 13 amino acids. CDR3 sequence reads: CASSQEMTSGAFF. In DNA, the CDR3 is TGTGCCAGCAGCCAAGAGATGACTAGCGGGGCCTTCTTC.

The V call is TRBV12-3 or TRBV12-4, the J call TRBJ1-4; 7 nucleotides line up with TRBD1. Unmatched junction bases numbered 6, after V lost 5 bases and J lost 6 bases. The length of the CDR3 is 14 residues. The CDR3 DNA is TGTGCCAGCAGTGGGGACAGCTCTTATGAAAAACTGTTTTTT. Its translation: CASSGDSSYEKLFF.

This clonotype has only a few counts. The chain combines TRBV11-2 with TRBJ2-7; D gene ambiguous. V lost 5 bases and J lost 5, with 7 bases in between. Germline CDR1 SGHAT, CDR2 FQNNGV. This CDR3 is built from 11 residues. CDR3 in DNA: TGTGCCAGCAGCCTAAGGGACGAGCAGTACTTC. Protein: CASSLRDEQYF. Filled out from reference TRBV11-2 and TRBJ2-7, the complete variable domain reads EAGVAQSPRYKIIEKRQSVAFWCNPISGHATLYWYQQILGQGPKLLIQFQNNGVVDDSQLPKDRFSAERLKGVDSTLKIQPAKLEDSAVYLCASSLRDEQYFGPGTRLTVT.

The J gene is TRBJ2-1, the V gene TRBV3-1, with 7 bases that match TRBD1. CDR3 length: 14 amino acids. Unmatched junction bases numbered 5, after V lost 4 bases and J lost 5 bases. CDR1 and CDR2 (germline): LGHDT, YNNKEL (reference sequence). The CDR3 is CASSLVGQNNEQFF. CDR3 nucleotides: TGTGCCAGCAGCCTTGTGGGACAGAACAATGAGCAGTTCTTC.

The V and J genes are TRBV6-1 and TRBJ2-1; TRBD2 agrees at 11 bases. CDR3 length: 16 residues. From germline, CDR1 is MNHNS and CDR2 SASEGT. Germline trimming cut 8 bases from V and 7 bases from J; bases unmatched to any gene: 13. The CDR3 loop reads CASLSPLAGARNEQFF. In nucleotides, the CDR3 is TGTGCCAGCCTATCTCCACTAGCGGGGGCCCGGAATGAGCAGTTCTTC.

In DNA form, the CDR3 reads TGTGCCAGTAGTAGAAAGGGGACAGAATCTTACGAGCAGTACTTC. Translated: CASSRKGTESYEQYF. This chain uses TRBV19 with TRBJ2-7; 7 positions match TRBD1. This CDR3 is built from 15 residues. Germline CDR1 is LNHDA and CDR2 is SQIVND (reference sequence). The V segment lost 4 bases and the J segment 4 bases; nucleotides outside the gene matches: 10.

This clonotype has at least ten counts. A junction end diverges from the germline sequence, so it may reflect a read error. This chain uses TRBV11-2 with TRBJ2-5, with D tentatively TRBD2 (5 bases). The CDR3 contains 14 residues. Germline V gives CDR1 SGHAT, CDR2 FQNNGV. This CDR3 is CASSLVSLGLDQDF. CDR3 nucleotides: TGTGCCAGCAGCTTAGTCTCCTTAGGACTCGACCAGGACTTC. Full variable domain (rest looked up from reference TRBV11-2 and TRBJ2-5): EAGVAQSPRYKIIEKRQSVAFWCNPISGHATLYWYQQILGQGPKLLIQFQNNGVVDDSQLPKDRFSAERLKGVDSTLKIQPAKLEDSAVYLCASSLVSLGLDQDFGPGTRLLVL.

This clonotype was counted many times. At one end the junction does not follow the germline gene, possibly because of a read error. The chain uses TRBV10-3 and TRBJ1-1, with 7 bases identical to TRBD1. This CDR3 spans 14 amino acids. Germline values: CDR1 ENHRY, CDR2 SYGVKD. For the CDR3, the DNA is TGTGCCATCAGCACAGGGGCCTTGAACGCTGAAGCTTTCTTT. Translation: CAISTGALNAEAFF.

The chain recombines TRBV11-3 with TRBJ1-2; a weak D match, TRBD1 (5 bases). Germline values: CDR1 SGHNT, CDR2 YENEEA. The CDR3 is 14 residues long. The germline V and J ends were trimmed by 1 base and 4 bases, with 10 bases remaining between them. In DNA form, the CDR3 reads TGTGCCAGCAGCTTAGGGGGCGCAGTCTATGGCTACACCTTC. Encoded protein: CASSLGGAVYGYTF.

CDR3 nucleotide sequence: TGTGCCAGCAGTTACTCGTGGGGGAGCTCTGGAAACACCATATATTTT. Its translation: CASSYSWGSSGNTIYF. The rearrangement links TRBV6-5 to TRBJ1-3; D possibly corresponds to TRBD1 (5 bases). From germline, CDR1 is MNHEY and CDR2 SVGAGI. The CDR3 totals 16 residues. Trimming pared 0 bases from V and 0 bases from J, leaving 9 bases between.